The TCR beta chain under discussion was sequenced for a study of T cells in Graves' hyperthyroidism and ophthalmopathy. This clonotype was detected ten times or more. Based on clinical symptoms, serum thyroxine and TRAb, thyroid ultrasound and orbital computed tomography, diagnoses were reached. TCR beta CDR3 sequences were amplified from RNA transcripts. When the TCR CDR3 underwent first-round RT-PCR, the HTBI primer set was used. From the multiplex PCR reads, TCRdb called clonotypes with MiXCR, one entry per CDR3 protein. This table has under 450,000 distinct CDR3 sequences, roughly 13% appearing once. The ends lost 4 bases at V and 7 bases at J; junction bases unmatched: 4. Germline V gene lookup returns CDR1 LGHDT and CDR2 YNNKEL (reference sequence). The CDR3 covers 13 residues.

Sequencing was performed on blood. J is TRBJ1-2 and V is TRBV3-1; 9 bases align to TRBD1. The origin of this receptor is a man aged 25-45 years with Graves' hyperthyroidism that later progressed to Graves' ophthalmopathy. CDR3 nucleotide sequence: TGTGCCAGCAGCCTACGGACAGGGGTTGGCTACACCTTC. It codes for CASSLRTGVGYTF.